What follows describes a single T cell receptor beta chain. Its antigen is unidentified. Germline V gene lookup returns CDR1 SGHNT and CDR2 YYREEE (reference sequence). The CDR3 sequence is 15 residues long. V trimming: 1 base; J trimming: 2 bases; junction bases outside the gene matches: 4. The data belong to a study of OX40 agonist ivuxolimab in advanced cancers. The wider study: Partial responses were achieved by three patients, one with hepatocellular carcinoma and two with cutaneous melanoma. General observations from the study: In the expanded peripheral T cells, antigen specificity was never determined.

The method was immunoSEQ multiplex PCR; TCRdb's version includes in-frame clones alone and lacks a portion of them. This table has 45,000 to 65,000 clones, more than 80% appearing once. Sampling times: baseline, cycle 4 day 1, cycle 7 day 1. This TCR was sampled from an adult with an advanced solid tumor such as melanoma, head and neck, liver or kidney cancer. The sequences come from CD4+ or CD8+ T cells sorted from blood, collected in a trial of the OX40 agonist ivuxolimab. The chain combines TRBV5-4 with TRBJ2-3; TRBD2 matches at 7 bases. The CDR3 here is CASSLKLANTDTQYF. CDR3 nucleotide sequence: TGTGCCAGCAGCTTGAAACTAGCGAACACAGATACGCAGTATTTT.